Each of the 32 T cell receptor beta chains below was sequenced from the same sample in a study of early stage breast cancer tumors. Clones were read by immunoSEQ multiplex PCR, and TCRdb kept only the in-frame ones, dropping some. Among under 13,000 clones listed, over 70% were seen once. Sequenced material: breast tumor tissue. Receptors were obtained from a person aged 70 to 85 with breast cancer.

This clone has a single count. The rearrangement uses TRBV9 and TRBJ1-2; D unresolved. V was shortened by 2 bases and J by 4 bases, with 12 bases between the two germline ends. Germline loops: CDR1 SGDLS, CDR2 YYNGEE. This CDR3 contains 14 residues. This CDR3 is CASSVTTSSYGYTF. The CDR3 nucleotides are TGTGCCAGCAGCGTGACAACCTCCAGCTATGGCTACACCTTC.

J is TRBJ2-7 and V is TRBV5-1; the match to TRBD1 covers 9 bases. Germline values: CDR1 SGHRS, CDR2 YFSETQ. The CDR3 totals 16 residues. V shed 0 bases, J shed 6 bases, and the junction held 10 bases outside the gene matches. CDR3 residues: CASSLGFRDRVPEQYF. The CDR3, as DNA: TGCGCCAGCAGCTTGGGTTTCCGGGACAGGGTCCCCGAGCAGTACTTC.

V is TRBV27 and J is TRBJ2-7, with 11 nucleotides matching TRBD1. V gave up 4 bases and J gave up 5 bases; unmatched junction bases: 4. From germline, CDR1 is MNHEY and CDR2 SMNVEV (reference sequence). The CDR3 has 14 residues. The CDR3 region has the DNA TGTGCCAGCAGTTACGGGACAGGGGGGAACGAGCAGTACTTC. This encodes CASSYGTGGNEQYF.

The genes are TRBV7-9 and TRBJ1-5, with D possibly being TRBD1 (6 bases). The V end lost 1 base, the J end lost 7 bases, and 11 bases lay between the germline ends. The CDR3 has 14 residues. Germline CDR1 SEHNR, CDR2 FQNEAQ (reference sequence). The CDR3 nucleotides are TGTGCCAGCAGCTTAGGGGGGCTTGGGCAGCCCCAGCATTTT. Translating gives CASSLGGLGQPQHF.

V is TRBV7-3 and J is TRBJ2-1, with 7 bases fitting TRBD2. This CDR3 has 16 amino acids. Per the germline V gene, CDR1 is SGHTA and CDR2 is FQGTGA. J gave up 8 bases and V 5 bases, and 15 bases lay outside the gene matches. CDR3 loop: CASSLTGPSGAYEQFF. CDR3 nucleotides: TGTGCCAGCAGCCTGACGGGACCAAGCGGGGCGTATGAGCAGTTCTTC.

The chain is built from TRBV6-6 and TRBJ2-7; a weak D match, TRBD1 (5 bases). The CDR3 has 13 amino acids. In germline, CDR1 is MNHNY, CDR2 SVGAGI (reference sequence). Trimming left V 5 bases short and J 6 bases short, with 14 bases between. The CDR3 region is CASSPQGRGEQYF. For the CDR3, the DNA is TGTGCCAGCAGTCCCCAGGGTAGGGGCGAGCAGTACTTC.

The V gene is TRBV5-4, the J gene TRBJ2-5; tentatively, D is TRBD1 (6 bases). V lost 5 bases and J 2 bases, leaving 13 bases between the germline ends. The CDR3 loop spans 14 amino acids. CDR1 is SGHNT, CDR2 YYREEE, per germline (reference sequence). The chain's CDR3 is CASSRDGQQETQYF. The DNA for the CDR3 is TGTGCCAGCAGTCGGGACGGACAGCAAGAGACCCAGTACTTC.

This clone was seen more than once but under ten times. The chain carries TRBV19 and TRBJ1-2, with 12 bases matching TRBD1. CDR1 and CDR2 from the germline V gene are LNHDA and SQIVND (reference sequence). This CDR3 has 16 amino acids. V lost 4 bases to trimming and J lost 4 bases; unmatched junction nucleotides: 7. The CDR3 bases are TGTGCCAGTAGTAGGGACAGGGGGCCGGGCGGCTATGGCTACACCTTC. Translation gives CASSRDRGPGGYGYTF.

The rearrangement links TRBV28 to TRBJ1-2; 9 bases are shared with TRBD1. CDR3 length: 13 residues. The ends lost 5 bases at V and 8 bases at J; junction bases unmatched: 6. The V gene's germline CDR1 is MDHEN and CDR2 SYDVKM. In nucleotides, the CDR3 is TGTGCCAGCAGTAGGGACAGGGTGGGCGGCTACACCTTC. This gives the protein CASSRDRVGGYTF.

The genes are TRBV27 and TRBJ1-4, with 7 bases fitting TRBD1. The CDR3 loop spans 18 amino acids. The V segment lost 2 bases and the J segment 2 bases; nucleotides outside the gene matches: 11. Germline V lookup: CDR1 MNHEY, CDR2 SMNVEV (reference sequence). Written as DNA, the CDR3 is TGTGCCAGCAGTTTAACAGGGGCGCAGGGATCGACTAATGAAAAACTGTTTTTT. Its translation is CASSLTGAQGSTNEKLFF.

The chain carries TRBV28 and TRBJ1-6; D unclear. V lost 2 bases, J lost 9 bases, and 8 bases lay in between. The CDR3 contains 13 residues. Germline lookup yields CDR1 MDHEN and CDR2 SYDVKM. The CDR3 nucleotides read TGTGCCAGCAGTTTACCGGGGATTTCACCCCTCCACTTT. Translating it yields CASSLPGISPLHF. The variable domain in full, with the rest retrieved from reference TRBV28 and TRBJ1-6, is DVKVTQSSRYLVKRTGEKVFLECVQDMDHENMFWYRQDPGLGLRLIYFSYDVKMKEKGDIPEGYSVSREKKERFSLILESASTNQTSMYLCASSLPGISPLHFGNGTRLTVT.

CDR3 sequence: CASSQGLAGGYTDTQYF. The CDR3 DNA reads as TGCGCCAGCAGCCAAGGTCTAGCGGGGGGGTACACAGATACGCAGTATTTT. The V call is TRBV4-3, the J call TRBJ2-3, with TRBD2 matching over 12 bases. V was clipped by 1 base and J by 2 bases; unmatched bases: 4. Germline V CDR1 and CDR2: LGHNA, YSLEER. The CDR3 spans 17 residues.

The chain links TRBV5-4 to TRBJ2-1, with a possible D match to TRBD2 (5 bases). The CDR3 contains 15 residues. Trimming took off 4 bases at V and 0 bases at J, with 11 bases between the two ends. Germline V gene lookup returns CDR1 SGHNT and CDR2 YYREEE (reference sequence). CDR3 DNA: TGTGCCAGCAGCCAGGACTCCCCCTCCTACAATGAGCAGTTCTTC. Amino acid sequence: CASSQDSPSYNEQFF. Looking up the rest from reference TRBV5-4 and TRBJ2-1 gives the full variable domain: ETGVTQSPTHLIKTRGQQVTLRCSSQSGHNTVSWYQQALGQGPQFIFQYYREEENGRGNFPPRFSGLQFPNYSSELNVNALELDDSALYLCASSQDSPSYNEQFFGPGTRLTVL.

The V call is TRBV19, the J call TRBJ2-3; D is undetermined. V shed 6 bases and J shed 1 base, with 14 bases lying between them. This CDR3 region has 15 residues. Germline loops: CDR1 LNHDA, CDR2 SQIVND (reference sequence). The CDR3 reads CASRTGGEGTDTQYF. The CDR3 region has the DNA TGTGCCAGTAGGACCGGTGGAGAGGGCACAGATACGCAGTATTTT. Based on the CDR3 plus reference TRBV19 and TRBJ2-3, the full variable domain is DGGITQSPKYLFRKEGQNVTLSCEQNLNHDAMYWYRQDPGQGLRLIYYSQIVNDFQKGDIAEGYSVSREKKESFPLTVTSAQKNPTAFYLCASRTGGEGTDTQYFGPGTRLTVL.

The chain couples TRBV9 to TRBJ1-2; 8 bases line up with TRBD1. Trimming took 4 bases from V and 4 from J; bases not matched to a gene: 12. CDR3 length: 16 residues. CDR1 is SGDLS and CDR2 is YYNGEE in the germline V gene. CDR3 in DNA: TGTGCCAGCAGCCTAGGGAGCCAGGGGGCGGGCTATGGCTACACCTTC. The encoded protein is CASSLGSQGAGYGYTF.

The V and J genes are TRBV28 and TRBJ1-2; 10 bases map to TRBD1. Germline V gene data show CDR1 as MDHEN and CDR2 as SYDVKM. V gave up 4 bases and J gave up 6 bases; unmatched junction bases: 5. The CDR3 is made up of 14 amino acids. The CDR3 bases are TGTGCCAGCAGTTCGGGACAGGGGAAAGATGGCTACACCTTC. Protein product: CASSSGQGKDGYTF.

The chain combines TRBV7-9 with TRBJ2-4; tentative D call: TRBD2 (6 bases). The CDR3 is 15 residues long. Germline lookup yields CDR1 SEHNR and CDR2 FQNEAQ (reference sequence). The V end lost 2 bases, the J end lost 4 bases, and 12 bases lay between the germline ends. The DNA of the CDR3 is TGTGCCAGCAGCTTAAGCGTTAGCGGAAAAAACATTCAGTACTTC. Translating gives CASSLSVSGKNIQYF.

Only one count was recorded for this clone. V gene TRBV4-2 combines with J gene TRBJ2-1, with 10 bases fitting TRBD2. The CDR3 runs to 16 residues. V lost 0 bases to trimming and J lost 9 bases; unmatched junction nucleotides: 8. Germline lookup yields CDR1 LGHNA and CDR2 YNFKEQ. CDR3 region: CASSQEPSGGATEQFF. The CDR3 region has the DNA TGTGCCAGCAGCCAAGAGCCCAGCGGGGGGGCAACTGAGCAGTTCTTC.

The CDR3: CASSFPLLTGRNYGYTF. The DNA of the CDR3 is TGTGCCAGCAGTTTCCCCCTCCTGACAGGGAGGAACTATGGCTACACCTTC. The chain uses TRBV28 and TRBJ1-2; 7 bases are a match to TRBD1. The CDR3 runs 17 residues. The germline V gene encodes CDR1 MDHEN and CDR2 SYDVKM. V dropped 3 bases and J dropped 2; count of bases not matched to a gene: 12.

The V gene is TRBV13, the J gene TRBJ2-3, with 9 nucleotides matching TRBD2. V was pared by 3 bases and J by 2 bases, with 3 bases of the junction left unmatched. The CDR3 has 15 amino acids. The germline CDR1 and CDR2 sequences are PRHDT and FYEKMQ (reference sequence). CDR3: CASSLGGGATDTQYF. DNA of the CDR3: TGTGCCAGCAGCTTGGGCGGGGGGGCCACAGATACGCAGTATTTT.

This chain links TRBV5-6 with TRBJ2-1; possible D gene TRBD2, 6 bases. With 2 bases removed from V and 10 bases from J, the gap between germline ends came to 7 bases. CDR3 length: 11 residues. Germline values: CDR1 SGHDT, CDR2 YYEEEE. CDR3 sequence reads: CASSFAGEQFF. The CDR3 nucleotides are TGTGCCAGCAGCTTCGCGGGGGAGCAGTTCTTC.

Only a few counts were recorded for this clone. The rearrangement uses TRBV5-1 and TRBJ2-7; 8 bases are shared with TRBD2. This CDR3 is built from 15 residues. After removal of 3 bases from V and 3 bases from J, the junction contained 8 bases not matched to a gene. Germline V gene lookup returns CDR1 SGHRS and CDR2 YFSETQ. The CDR3 nucleotides read TGCGCCAGCAGCTCCGGGGGGGGGTTCTACTACGAGCAGTACTTC. It yields the protein CASSSGGGFYYEQYF.

This chain joins TRBV2 and TRBJ1-2; 7 bases map to TRBD1. CDR3 size: 15 residues. The J segment lost 3 bases and the V segment lost 7 bases, leaving 11 bases of the junction unmatched. The germline CDR1 and CDR2 sequences are SNHLY and FYNNEI. CDR3 DNA: TGTGCCAGCAAGGACAGGAGTCCCTGGGACTATGGCTACACCTTC. Amino acids: CASKDRSPWDYGYTF.

This chain uses TRBV7-6 with TRBJ2-3, with 11 nucleotides matching TRBD2. The CDR3 is 17 amino acids. The germline CDR1 and CDR2 sequences are SGHVS and FNYEAQ. Unmatched junction bases numbered 7, after V lost 1 base and J lost 4 bases. CDR3 coding DNA: TGTGCCAGCAGCTTAGACCCTAGCGGGGGGAGATCAGATACGCAGTATTTT. Translation gives CASSLDPSGGRSDTQYF. Combining the CDR3 with reference TRBV7-6 and TRBJ2-3 gives the whole variable domain GAGVSQSPRYKVTKRGQDVALRCDPISGHVSLYWYRQALGQGPEFLTYFNYEAQQDKSGLPNDRFSAERPEGSISTLTIQRTEQRDSAMYRCASSLDPSGGRSDTQYFGPGTRLTVL.

The chain combines TRBV21-1 with TRBJ2-5; TRBD1, the table's D call, was not compared with the DNA. TRBV21-1 corresponds to a pseudogene. The CDR3 consists of 16 residues. CDR3: CASTPLRTGYQETQYF. The CDR3 DNA sequence: TGTGCCAGCACCCCCCTGAGGACAGGATACCAAGAGACCCAGTACTTC.

The DNA of the CDR3 is TGTGCCAGCAGTTCATGGCACTCTGGGGCCAACGTCCTGACTTTC. This gives the protein CASSSWHSGANVLTF. The chain links TRBV6-5 to TRBJ2-6; the D is unclear. Trimming took 4 bases from V and 0 from J, leaving 7 bases between them. The CDR3 runs to 15 residues. Germline values: CDR1 MNHEY, CDR2 SVGAGI.

The J gene is TRBJ1-3, the V gene TRBV30, with 7 bases fitting TRBD1. In germline, CDR1 is GTSNPN, CDR2 SVGIG (reference sequence). This CDR3 is 14 amino acids long. V lost 4 bases, J lost 0 bases, and 3 bases stayed unmatched. The DNA for the CDR3 is TGTGCCTGGAAGGAGGGGGCCTCTGGAAACACCATATATTTT. It is translated as CAWKEGASGNTIYF.

The chain has TRBV10-3 and TRBJ2-5, with a weak D call TRBD1 (6 bases). The ends were cut back, 3 bases at V and 6 bases at J, with 11 bases in the middle. The V gene's germline CDR1 is ENHRY and CDR2 SYGVKD. This CDR3 is 13 amino acids long. CDR3 in DNA: TGTGCCATCAGTGACCAGGGGTGGCAGACCCAGTACTTC. As protein: CAISDQGWQTQYF.

The CDR3 coding sequence is TGTGCCAGCAGCGCACGGCCCGGGACAGGGCATTACGAGCAGTACTTC. It is translated as CASSARPGTGHYEQYF. The chain employs TRBV9 and TRBJ2-7, with 9 bases identical to TRBD1. Germline V lookup: CDR1 SGDLS, CDR2 YYNGEE. After removal of 3 bases from V and 4 bases from J, the junction contained 11 bases not matched to a gene. The CDR3 has 16 residues.

This clone was seen once. J is TRBJ2-7 and V is TRBV5-1, with D possibly being TRBD1 (6 bases). CDR1 is SGHRS and CDR2 is YFSETQ in the germline V gene. This CDR3 is built from 15 residues. Trimming removed 3 bases from V and 3 bases from J, with 16 bases in between. The CDR3 region has the DNA TGCGCCAGCAGCTCCGACCCCGAAGGGGGCTACGAGCAGTACTTC. Encoded protein: CASSSDPEGGYEQYF.

This sequence joins TRBV18 and TRBJ1-6, with D tentatively TRBD1 (6 bases). The CDR3 runs to 14 residues. The germline gives CDR1 KGHSH, CDR2 LQKENI. V shed 3 bases and J shed 10 bases, with 13 bases lying between them. The CDR3 DNA follows: TGTGCCAGCTCACCTCGACAGGATGGCTCACCCCTCCACTTT. Its translation is CASSPRQDGSPLHF.

J is TRBJ1-6 and V is TRBV7-9, with TRBD1 as a possible D gene (5 bases). Trimming removed 3 bases at V and 0 bases at J, with 15 bases between. Germline V CDR1 and CDR2: SEHNR, FQNEAQ (reference sequence). The CDR3 totals 18 residues. DNA of the CDR3: TGTGCCAGCAGCTTTGCCCTCAGACAGAGCTCCTATAATTCACCCCTCCACTTT. Protein product: CASSFALRQSSYNSPLHF.